Presented here are 22 T cell receptor beta chains from one specimen sequenced in a study of molecular identifiers for immune sequencing clone quantification. Using its own MiXCR run on the PCR reads, TCRdb lists one record per CDR3 protein. The table includes about 640,000 distinct CDR3 sequences, just under 20% detected once. The source material was naive CD8+ T cells from blood, with Jurkat cell RNA spiked in. Subset described: FACS-sorted CD8+CD4-CCR7+CD45RA+ naive T cells. Source of these receptors: a human donor in good health. Some libraries in this study had Jurkat cell RNA spiked in.

This clonotype was counted many times. The chain couples TRBV19 to TRBJ2-3; D remains unclear. The CDR3 is 15 amino acids. Germline loops: CDR1 LNHDA, CDR2 SQIVND (reference sequence). The V end lost 5 bases, the J end lost 1 base, and 13 bases lay between the germline ends. CDR3 loop: CASSHWEQGTDTQYF. The CDR3 bases are TGTGCCAGTAGTCACTGGGAACAAGGCACAGATACGCAGTATTTT.

For this clonotype: Being one base from a much bigger clone, this may be a read error. The chain is built from TRBV9 and TRBJ2-5; D is unresolved. CDR1 and CDR2 (germline): SGDLS, YYNGEE. This CDR3 contains 13 residues. CDR3 coding DNA: TGTGCCAGCAACGTAGTTGGTGGAGAGACCCAGTACTTC. Translated: CASNVVGGETQYF.

In the case of this clonotype: Relative to the germline gene, one junction end is altered; a read error may explain this. The V and J genes are TRBV19 and TRBJ1-5; 11 bases align to TRBD1. This CDR3 spans 21 amino acids. CDR1 is LNHDA, CDR2 SQIVND, per germline (reference sequence). This CDR3 reads CASSIGAGQGAAGRGNRPQHF. Here the CDR3 DNA reads TGTGCCAGTAGTATAGGTGCCGGACAGGGGGCTGCTGGTCGTGGCAATCGGCCCCAGCATTTT.

In regard to this clonotype: This sequence may be a read error, since a much larger clone differs from it by one base. The chain has TRBV6-5 and TRBJ2-7, with D uncertain. In germline, CDR1 is MNHEY, CDR2 SVGAGI. The CDR3 contains 16 residues. The CDR3 protein is CASSYSSGLGPPEQHF. Written as DNA, the CDR3 is TGTGCCAGCAGTTACTCGAGTGGTTTAGGGCCCCCCGAGCAGCACTTC.

This clonotype was counted at least ten times. V usage is TRBV4-2 and J usage is TRBJ2-7; TRBD2 aligns across 10 bases. The trim removed 0 bases at V and 5 bases at J, leaving 7 bases unmatched. The germline CDR1 and CDR2 sequences are LGHNA and YNFKEQ. The length of the CDR3 is 16 residues. As DNA, the CDR3 is TGTGCCAGCAGCCAAGAAACAGCGGGAGGGCGCGACGAGCAGTACTTC. Translated: CASSQETAGGRDEQYF.

This clonotype was picked up many times. The V and J genes are TRBV9 and TRBJ2-3; no definite D call. V lost 0 bases to trimming and J lost 5 bases, with 10 bases between them. The CDR3 sequence is 14 residues long. Germline CDR1 and CDR2: SGDLS and YYNGEE. This chain's CDR3 is CASSVGTARDTQYF. CDR3 DNA: TGTGCCAGCAGCGTAGGGACGGCCCGAGATACGCAGTATTTT.

This clonotype was observed at least ten times. The chain has TRBV18 and TRBJ2-7; D call uncertain. This CDR3 has 13 amino acids. The V and J ends lost 3 bases and 3 bases respectively, with 9 bases between them. CDR1 KGHSH and CDR2 LQKENI come from the germline V gene. CDR3 protein: CASSPPEDYEQYF. Written as DNA, the CDR3 is TGTGCCAGCTCACCGCCAGAAGACTACGAGCAGTACTTC. The whole variable domain, filled in from reference TRBV18 and TRBJ2-7, reads NAGVMQNPRHLVRRRGQEARLRCSPMKGHSHVYWYRQLPEEGLKFMVYLQKENIIDESGMPKERFSAEFPKEGPSILRIQQVVRGDSAAYFCASSPPEDYEQYFGPGTRLTVT.

This clonotype was observed at least ten times. The V call is TRBV4-3, the J call TRBJ2-7; D possibly matches TRBD1 or TRBD2 (6 bases each). V was trimmed by 0 bases and J by 6 bases, leaving 18 bases between them. Germline CDR1 reads LGHNA; CDR2 reads YSLEER. The CDR3 runs to 16 residues. The CDR3 reads CASSQDPGAQRSEQYF. The CDR3 nucleotides read TGCGCCAGCAGCCAAGATCCGGGGGCGCAACGATCCGAGCAGTACTTC.

This clonotype appeared a few times. This chain links TRBV12-3 or TRBV12-4 with TRBJ2-6; 7 nucleotides match TRBD1. Trimming removed 3 bases from V and 0 bases from J; junction bases left unmatched: 14. There are 20 residues in the CDR3. The DNA for the CDR3 is TGTGCCAGCAGTTTTTGGCCCTACGGGACAGATAGCTCTGGGGCCAACGTCCTGACTTTC. This codes for CASSFWPYGTDSSGANVLTF.

This clonotype was detected ten times or more. This rearrangement joins TRBV5-1 to TRBJ1-1; possibly TRBD1 for D (6 bases). V was pared by 4 bases and J by 0 bases, with 13 bases between. Germline CDR1 and CDR2: SGHRS and YFSETQ. The CDR3 loop spans 15 amino acids. The CDR3 DNA sequence: TGCGCCAGCAGCGCCACAGGGTCTATGAACACTGAAGCTTTCTTT. Translated, it gives CASSATGSMNTEAFF.

This clonotype was found many times. The rearrangement links TRBV29-1 to TRBJ1-1, with a weak D call TRBD1 (6 bases). Trimming removed 7 bases from V and 6 bases from J, with 18 bases in between. Germline CDR1 SQVTM, CDR2 ANQGSEA. This CDR3 has 13 amino acids. The CDR3 region is CSATTGTGPEAFF. The CDR3 nucleotides are TGCAGCGCAACGACAGGCACGGGCCCTGAAGCTTTCTTT.

This clonotype was observed a handful of times. A read error may explain this, as a much larger clone is one base away. The genes are TRBV6-5 and TRBJ2-1, with D possibly being TRBD2 (7 bases). The CDR3 sequence is 15 residues long. CDR1 is MNHEY and CDR2 is SVGAGI in the germline V gene. CDR3 residues: CASSYGGASRNEQLF. In DNA form, the CDR3 reads TGTGCCAGCAGTTACGGGGGGGCTAGTCGCAATGAGCAGCTCTTC.

With regard to this clonotype: It may be a read error: a sequence one base away is much more abundant. J is TRBJ2-2 and V is TRBV13; D might be TRBD2 (6 bases). Germline CDR1 and CDR2: PRHDT and FYEKMQ (reference sequence). The CDR3 is made up of 13 amino acids. CDR3 nucleotide sequence: TGTGCCAGCAGCATCACTAGCACCGGGAAGCTGTTTTTT. Translated: CASSITSTGKLFF.

This clonotype appeared many times. The CDR3 loop reads CASSLSPSVHEQYF. The CDR3 DNA reads as TGTGCCAGCAGCTTAAGCCCGTCGGTCCACGAGCAGTACTTC. The chain carries TRBV11-2 and TRBJ2-7; D gene ambiguous. From germline, CDR1 is SGHAT and CDR2 FQNNGV. This CDR3 comprises 14 residues. Deletions cut 2 bases from V and 5 bases from J, with 13 bases between.

This clonotype was counted ten times or more. The chain couples TRBV4-3 to TRBJ1-6, with 8 bases identical to TRBD1. V gave up 0 bases and J gave up 9 bases; unmatched junction bases: 4. The CDR3 covers 15 residues. CDR1 is LGHNA and CDR2 is YSLEER in the germline V gene. CDR3 region: CASSQDWTGSSPLHF. The CDR3, as DNA: TGCGCCAGCAGCCAAGATTGGACAGGGTCTTCACCCCTCCACTTT.

Turning to this clonotype: Possible read error: a much larger clone is one base away. The conserved final phenylalanine or tryptophan is absent from the CDR3, which likely points to a read error. This chain links TRBV20-1 with TRBJ1-1; D is ambiguous. Germline-derived CDR1 and CDR2 are DFQATT and SNEGSKA (reference sequence). V lost 4 bases, J lost 3 bases, and 12 bases lay in between. CDR3 length equals 13 residues. The CDR3: CSATGPEHTEAFL. Written as DNA, the CDR3 is TGCAGTGCTACCGGACCCGAGCACACTGAAGCTTTCTTG.

This CDR3 reads CATKAASGEQYF. The CDR3 nucleotides are TGTGCCACCAAGGCCGCCTCGGGTGAGCAGTACTTC. This chain joins TRBV24-1 and TRBJ2-7; the D is unclear. The CDR3 extends over 12 amino acids. V shed 8 bases and J shed 7 bases, with 14 bases lying between them. Germline V gene sequence: CDR1 KGHDR, CDR2 SFDVKD.

The V call is TRBV20-1, the J call TRBJ2-2, with a weak D call TRBD2 (6 bases). Germline CDR1 and CDR2: DFQATT and SNEGSKA (reference sequence). There are 16 residues in the CDR3. V was clipped by 1 base and J by 4 bases, with 16 bases between them. The CDR3: CSARGSPGEATGELFF. CDR3 nucleotides: TGCAGTGCTAGAGGCTCCCCGGGAGAGGCCACCGGGGAGCTGTTTTTT.

This clonotype was counted once. Just one base apart from a much larger clone, this may be a read error. The gene calls are TRBV7-2 and TRBJ2-5, with D possibly matching TRBD1 (5 bases). Per the germline V gene, CDR1 is SGHTA and CDR2 is FQGNSA. The CDR3 has 15 residues. CDR3 amino acids: CASREATTVQETQCF. CDR3 in DNA: TGTGCCAGCAGAGAAGCAACGACAGTTCAAGAGACCCAGTGCTTC.

A word on this clonotype: The CDR3 end shows no conserved phenylalanine or tryptophan, and so a read error is likely. This chain links TRBV28 with TRBJ2-2, with TRBD2 matching over 12 bases. This CDR3 spans 16 amino acids. Trimming cost V 4 bases and J 5 bases; bases outside gene matches: 5. CDR1 MDHEN and CDR2 SYDVKM come from the germline V gene. Here the CDR3 reads CASSSRLAGETGELFL. The CDR3 DNA follows: TGTGCCAGCAGTTCCAGACTAGCGGGAGAAACCGGGGAGCTGTTTTTA.

This clonotype was counted only a few times. The chain is built from TRBV7-6 and TRBJ1-6; 7 nucleotides agree with TRBD1. Trimming took 5 bases from V and 10 from J; bases not matched to a gene: 11. The CDR3 length is 15 residues. Germline V gene data show CDR1 as SGHVS and CDR2 as FNYEAQ. The CDR3 sequence: CASSARQGVNSPLHF. The DNA of the CDR3 is TGTGCCAGCAGCGCCCGACAGGGCGTCAACTCACCCCTCCACTTT. The complete variable domain, with remaining parts taken from reference TRBV7-6 and TRBJ1-6, reads GAGVSQSPRYKVTKRGQDVALRCDPISGHVSLYWYRQALGQGPEFLTYFNYEAQQDKSGLPNDRFSAERPEGSISTLTIQRTEQRDSAMYRCASSARQGVNSPLHFGNGTRLTVT.

This clonotype was detected many times. The chain employs TRBV4-2 and TRBJ2-7; 8 positions agree with TRBD2. From germline, CDR1 is LGHNA and CDR2 YNFKEQ. The trim removed 3 bases at V and 5 bases at J, leaving 6 bases unmatched. This CDR3 has 14 residues. The CDR3 bases are TGTGCCAGCAGCCATCCCACCGGGGGGGACGAGCAGTACTTC. This sequence encodes CASSHPTGGDEQYF.